One T cell receptor (beta chain) is described in this entry. The data derive from a study of blood T cell repertoires in COVID-19. Generated by immunoSEQ multiplex PCR, the TCRdb table keeps only in-frame clones and is missing some. The table includes more than 400,000 clones, roughly 85% detected once. The germline gives CDR1 GTSNPN, CDR2 SVGIG (reference sequence). The CDR3 contains 14 residues. V lost 2 bases, J lost 3 bases, and 6 bases stayed unmatched. Sequencing was carried out using peripheral blood. This clonotype was obtained from a human donor in a cohort sampled during active COVID-19. The rearrangement links TRBV30 to TRBJ2-7; TRBD2 aligns across 8 bases. The CDR3 region has the DNA TGTGCCTGGAGTACACGGGGGGGGATCTACGAGCAGTACTTC. It translates to CAWSTRGGIYEQYF.